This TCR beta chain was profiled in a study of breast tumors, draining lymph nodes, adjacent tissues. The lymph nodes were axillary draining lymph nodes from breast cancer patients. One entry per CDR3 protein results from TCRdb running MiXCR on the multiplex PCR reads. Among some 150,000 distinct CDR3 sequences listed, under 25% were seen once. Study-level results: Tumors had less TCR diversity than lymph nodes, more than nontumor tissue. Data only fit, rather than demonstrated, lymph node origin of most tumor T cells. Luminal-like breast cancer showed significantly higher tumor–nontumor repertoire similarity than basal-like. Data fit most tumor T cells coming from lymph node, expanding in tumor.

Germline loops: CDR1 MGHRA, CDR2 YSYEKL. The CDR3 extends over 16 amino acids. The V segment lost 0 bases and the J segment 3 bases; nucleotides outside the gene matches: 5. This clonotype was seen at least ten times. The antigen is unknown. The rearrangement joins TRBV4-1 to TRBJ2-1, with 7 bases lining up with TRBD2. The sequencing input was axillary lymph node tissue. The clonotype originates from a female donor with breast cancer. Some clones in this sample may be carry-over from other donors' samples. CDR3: CASSQDLRGSYNEQFF. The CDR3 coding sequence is TGCGCCAGCAGCCAAGATCTACGCGGGAGCTACAATGAGCAGTTCTTC.